Below, 16 T cell receptor beta chains from the same sample are listed, as sequenced in a study of cytomegalovirus exposure and HLA in healthy donors. Amplification used 60 Vbeta primers and 13 Jbeta primers. The data were produced by immunoSEQ multiplex PCR, yet TCRdb's version contains in-frame clones alone and is incomplete. The table records about 180,000 clones, roughly 80% of them present only once. Sequencing was performed on PBMCs. Source of these receptors: a man aged 35 to 55 in good health and CMV-seronegative.

The V gene is TRBV5-1, the J gene TRBJ2-7, with D perhaps matching TRBD2 (6 bases). Germline CDR1 reads SGHRS; CDR2 reads YFSETQ. The V end was cut by 7 bases, the J end by 0 bases, with 14 bases between. This CDR3 has 14 amino acids. The DNA of the CDR3 is TGCGCCAGCCTCGCGGGGCCGAGCTCCTACGAGCAGTACTTC. This codes for CASLAGPSSYEQYF.

The rearrangement uses TRBV28 and TRBJ1-4; no definite D call. CDR1 is MDHEN, CDR2 SYDVKM, per germline. Trimming took 6 bases from V and 8 from J, leaving 10 bases between them. The CDR3 spans 12 residues. The CDR3 sequence is CASSPLSEKLFF. The CDR3 DNA is TGTGCCAGCAGCCCTCTTAGCGAAAAACTGTTTTTT.

The chain employs TRBV5-8 and TRBJ1-2; D unclear. From germline, CDR1 is SGHTS and CDR2 YDEGEE. The ends were cut back, 4 bases at V and 8 bases at J, with 15 bases in the middle. CDR3 size: 13 residues. CDR3 bases: TGTGCCAGCAGCCTAGACCGTTCCGCAGGCTACACCTTC. This translates into CASSLDRSAGYTF.

The chain links TRBV6-5 to TRBJ2-1; the D gene is possibly TRBD2 (7 bases). V lost 8 bases and J lost 7, with 12 bases in between. CDR3 length: 12 residues. Germline CDR1 reads MNHEY; CDR2 reads SVGAGI. The CDR3 DNA reads TGTGCCAGCGGGGGGGCGGGGAATGAGCAGTTCTTC. This codes for CASGGAGNEQFF.

This chain links TRBV14 with TRBJ2-2; D gene unclear. The CDR3 runs 16 residues. Trimming shortened V by 1 base and J by 5 bases, and 14 bases separated the two germline ends. Germline values: CDR1 SGHDN, CDR2 FVKESK. This chain's CDR3 is CASSQVSTSRTGELFF. In DNA form, the CDR3 reads TGTGCCAGCAGCCAAGTTAGTACTTCCCGAACCGGGGAGCTGTTTTTT.

This clone has only one observation. The V and J genes are TRBV18 and TRBJ2-7, with 9 bases aligning to TRBD2. Germline assignment: CDR1 KGHSH and CDR2 LQKENI. V shed 6 bases and J 0 bases; nucleotides not matched to a gene: 9. The CDR3 is 16 residues long. CDR3 in DNA: TGTGCCAGCTCCCCTAATCAAGCGGGAGGCTCCTACGAGCAGTACTTC. Protein sequence: CASSPNQAGGSYEQYF.

The chain has TRBV9 and TRBJ2-1; 9 nucleotides agree with TRBD1. The CDR3 totals 15 residues. Unmatched junction bases numbered 5, after V lost 1 base and J lost 6 bases. Germline V gene lookup returns CDR1 SGDLS and CDR2 YYNGEE. The CDR3 DNA follows: TGTGCCAGCAGCGTAAGGGACAGGGAGGTCAATGAGCAGTTCTTC. Its protein product is CASSVRDREVNEQFF.

The chain carries TRBV30 and TRBJ2-7; the match to TRBD1 covers 7 bases. This CDR3 comprises 12 residues. The V and J ends lost 8 bases and 5 bases, in that order; junction bases with no gene match: 9. Per germline, CDR1 GTSNPN and CDR2 SVGIG (reference sequence). CDR3 loop: CAGAPQGNEQYF. CDR3 bases: TGTGCCGGCGCTCCACAGGGGAACGAGCAGTACTTC.

This clone appeared a few times. The chain combines TRBV7-8 with TRBJ2-7, with D possibly TRBD2 on 5 matching bases. This CDR3 has 14 amino acids. The ends were cut back, 3 bases at V and 2 bases at J, with 11 bases in the middle. Germline CDR1 SGHVS, CDR2 FQNEAQ. The CDR3: CASSFMRVPYEQYF. The CDR3 DNA sequence: TGTGCCAGCAGCTTTATGAGGGTCCCCTACGAGCAGTACTTC.

V is TRBV11-3 and J is TRBJ2-2, with D hard to call. This CDR3 comprises 12 residues. The V and J ends lost 3 bases and 6 bases respectively, with 5 bases between them. The germline V gene encodes CDR1 SGHNT and CDR2 YENEEA. CDR3 sequence: CASSLSSGELFF. The CDR3, as DNA: TGTGCCAGCAGCTTGTCATCCGGGGAGCTGTTTTTT.

The rearrangement joins TRBV4-2 to TRBJ1-5; 9 bases are a match to TRBD1. The CDR3 is made up of 16 amino acids. CDR1 and CDR2 (germline): LGHNA, YNFKEQ. After removal of 2 bases from V and 7 bases from J, the junction contained 9 bases not matched to a gene. The CDR3 is CASSQQNRGLPQPQHF. CDR3 coding DNA: TGTGCCAGCAGCCAACAAAACAGGGGGCTCCCCCAGCCCCAGCATTTT.

The chain joins TRBV5-1 to TRBJ2-1, with 9 bases identical to TRBD1. V lost 4 bases to trimming and J lost 7 bases; unmatched junction nucleotides: 12. There are 16 residues in the CDR3. The germline gives CDR1 SGHRS, CDR2 YFSETQ. The CDR3 bases are TGCGCCAGCAGCCGAGCCGGACAGGGGATAAGTAATGAGCAGTTCTTC. Amino acids: CASSRAGQGISNEQFF.

The rearrangement links TRBV5-1 to TRBJ2-7, with 7 bases fitting TRBD1. V lost 4 bases and J lost 2; bases outside the gene matches: 15. Germline V CDR1 and CDR2: SGHRS, YFSETQ. The CDR3 is 17 residues long. CDR3 nucleotides: TGCGCCAGCAGCCATCACCAACCGGGACAGAGACCCTACGAGCAGTACTTC. It specifies CASSHHQPGQRPYEQYF.

This clone was detected a few times. This chain connects TRBV5-1 to TRBJ2-3; no firm D call. V lost 1 base and J 6 bases, leaving 6 bases between the germline ends. The CDR3 is 12 residues long. Germline CDR1 is SGHRS and CDR2 is YFSETQ. CDR3 nucleotides: TGCGCCAGCAGCTTGCTTCTCGATACGCAGTATTTT. Amino acid sequence: CASSLLLDTQYF.

CDR3: CASSPRLAGPYEQYF. The CDR3 DNA reads as TGTGCCAGCAGCCCTAGACTAGCGGGGCCCTACGAGCAGTACTTC. J is TRBJ2-7 and V is TRBV7-2; the match to TRBD2 covers 11 bases. J lost 2 bases, V lost 5 bases, and 5 bases had no gene match. The germline V gene has CDR1 SGHTA and CDR2 FQGNSA. The CDR3 sequence is 15 residues long.

The chain employs TRBV7-6 and TRBJ2-2, with a possible D match to TRBD1 (8 bases). CDR1 and CDR2 (germline): SGHVS, FNYEAQ. Trimming stripped 1 base from V and 7 bases from J, with 19 bases between. The CDR3 extends over 17 amino acids. The CDR3 protein is CASSLVPGTGGSGELFF. In DNA form, the CDR3 reads TGTGCCAGCAGCTTAGTTCCGGGGACAGGCGGGAGCGGGGAGCTGTTTTTT.